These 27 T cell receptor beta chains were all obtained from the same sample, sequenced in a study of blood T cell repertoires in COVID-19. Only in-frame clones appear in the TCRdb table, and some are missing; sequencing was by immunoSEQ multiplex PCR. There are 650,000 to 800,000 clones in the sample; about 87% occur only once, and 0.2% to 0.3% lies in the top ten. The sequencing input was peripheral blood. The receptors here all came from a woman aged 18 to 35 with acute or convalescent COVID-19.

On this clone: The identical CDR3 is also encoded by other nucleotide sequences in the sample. The CDR3 region is CASSTGLSYGYTF. In nucleotides, the CDR3 is TGTGCCAGTAGTACCGGACTGTCCTATGGCTACACCTTC. The gene calls are TRBV19 and TRBJ1-2; D gene unclear. With 4 bases removed from V and 4 bases from J, the gap between germline ends came to 10 bases. The CDR3 spans 13 residues. The germline CDR1 and CDR2 sequences are LNHDA and SQIVND (reference sequence).

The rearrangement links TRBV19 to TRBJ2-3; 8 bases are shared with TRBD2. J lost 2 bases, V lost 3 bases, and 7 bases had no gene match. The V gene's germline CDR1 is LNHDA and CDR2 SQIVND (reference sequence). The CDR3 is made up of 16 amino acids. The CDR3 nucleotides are TGTGCCAGTAGTATTCGGCCTAGCGGGCTCACAGATACGCAGTATTTT. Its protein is CASSIRPSGLTDTQYF. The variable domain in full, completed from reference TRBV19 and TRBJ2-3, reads DGGITQSPKYLFRKEGQNVTLSCEQNLNHDAMYWYRQDPGQGLRLIYYSQIVNDFQKGDIAEGYSVSREKKESFPLTVTSAQKNPTAFYLCASSIRPSGLTDTQYFGPGTRLTVL.

The CDR3 DNA is TGCGCCAGCGCGGAGGGGAGCAATCAGCCCCAGCATTTT. It codes for CASAEGSNQPQHF. The gene calls are TRBV4-1 and TRBJ1-5; maybe TRBD1 (5 bases). The CDR3 is 13 residues long. Germline assignment: CDR1 MGHRA and CDR2 YSYEKL. V was trimmed by 8 bases and J by 1 base, leaving 9 bases between them.

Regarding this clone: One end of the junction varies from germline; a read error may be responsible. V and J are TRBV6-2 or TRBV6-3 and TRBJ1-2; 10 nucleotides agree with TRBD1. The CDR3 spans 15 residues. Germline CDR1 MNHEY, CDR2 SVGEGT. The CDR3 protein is CASTYVGQGYDGYTF. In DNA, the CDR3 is TGTGCCAGCACTTACGTGGGACAGGGGTACGATGGCTACACCTTC.

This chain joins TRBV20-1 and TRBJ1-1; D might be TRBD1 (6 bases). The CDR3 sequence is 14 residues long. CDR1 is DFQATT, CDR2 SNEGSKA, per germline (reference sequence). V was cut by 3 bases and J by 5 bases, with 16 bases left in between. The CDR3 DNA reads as TGCAGTGCTAGTAAGTCGGCAGGGGTGACTGAAGCTTTCTTT. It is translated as CSASKSAGVTEAFF.

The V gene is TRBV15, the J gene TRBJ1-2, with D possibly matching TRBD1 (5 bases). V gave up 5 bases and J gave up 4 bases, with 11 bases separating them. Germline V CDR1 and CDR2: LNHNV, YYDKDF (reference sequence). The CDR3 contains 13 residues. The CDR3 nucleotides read TGTGCCACCAGCCTTCCAGGGTTCTATGGCTACACCTTC. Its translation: CATSLPGFYGYTF.

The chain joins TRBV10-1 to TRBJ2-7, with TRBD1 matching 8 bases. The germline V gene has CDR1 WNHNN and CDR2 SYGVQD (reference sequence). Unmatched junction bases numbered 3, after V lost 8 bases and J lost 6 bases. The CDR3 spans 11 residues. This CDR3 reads CASQGAGEQYF. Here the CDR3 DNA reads TGCGCCAGCCAGGGGGCAGGCGAGCAGTACTTC.

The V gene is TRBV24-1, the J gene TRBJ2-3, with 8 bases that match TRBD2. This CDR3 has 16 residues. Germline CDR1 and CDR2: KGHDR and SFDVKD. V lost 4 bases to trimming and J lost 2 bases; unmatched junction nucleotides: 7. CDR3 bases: TGTGCCACCAGTGACCCCGGGACTAGACCCACAGATACGCAGTATTTT. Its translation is CATSDPGTRPTDTQYF.

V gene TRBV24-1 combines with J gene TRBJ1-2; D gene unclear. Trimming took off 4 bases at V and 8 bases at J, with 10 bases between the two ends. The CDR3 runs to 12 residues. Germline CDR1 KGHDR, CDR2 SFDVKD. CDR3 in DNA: TGTGCCACCAGTGACCGCAGCGGGGGCTACACCTTC. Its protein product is CATSDRSGGYTF.

The CDR3 DNA reads TGTGCCATCAAGCGGACAGGGAGCTCCTACGAGCAGTACTTC. Translated, it gives CAIKRTGSSYEQYF. The V call is TRBV10-3, the J call TRBJ2-7; 8 bases map to TRBD1. J lost 0 bases, V lost 7 bases, and 5 bases had no gene match. The CDR3 covers 14 residues. CDR1 ENHRY and CDR2 SYGVKD come from the germline V gene.

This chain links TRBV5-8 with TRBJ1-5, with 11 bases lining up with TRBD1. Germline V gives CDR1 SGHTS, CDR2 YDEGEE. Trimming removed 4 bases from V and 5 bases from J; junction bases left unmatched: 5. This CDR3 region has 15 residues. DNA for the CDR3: TGTGCCAGCAGCGGACAGGGGGCGGGATATCAGCCCCAGCATTTT. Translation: CASSGQGAGYQPQHF.

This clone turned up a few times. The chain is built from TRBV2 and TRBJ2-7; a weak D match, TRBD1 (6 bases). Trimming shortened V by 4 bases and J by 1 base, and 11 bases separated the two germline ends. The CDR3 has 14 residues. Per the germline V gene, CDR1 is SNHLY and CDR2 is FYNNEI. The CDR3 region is CASSVRGTSYEQYF. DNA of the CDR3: TGTGCCAGCAGTGTCAGGGGAACGTCCTACGAGCAGTACTTC.

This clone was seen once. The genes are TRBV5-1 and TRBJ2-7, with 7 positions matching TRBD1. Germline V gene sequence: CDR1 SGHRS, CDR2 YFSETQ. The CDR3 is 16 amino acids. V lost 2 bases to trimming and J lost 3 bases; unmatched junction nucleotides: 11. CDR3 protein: CASSFGRQGIHYEQYF. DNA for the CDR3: TGCGCCAGCAGCTTTGGCCGACAGGGAATCCACTACGAGCAGTACTTC.

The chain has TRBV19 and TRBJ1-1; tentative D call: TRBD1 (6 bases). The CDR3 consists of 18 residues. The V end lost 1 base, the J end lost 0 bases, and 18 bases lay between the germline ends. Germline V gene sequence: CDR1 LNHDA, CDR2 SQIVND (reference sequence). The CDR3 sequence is CASSIVAGRGGVNTEAFF. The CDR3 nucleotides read TGTGCCAGTAGTATAGTAGCCGGCAGGGGAGGGGTGAACACTGAAGCTTTCTTT.

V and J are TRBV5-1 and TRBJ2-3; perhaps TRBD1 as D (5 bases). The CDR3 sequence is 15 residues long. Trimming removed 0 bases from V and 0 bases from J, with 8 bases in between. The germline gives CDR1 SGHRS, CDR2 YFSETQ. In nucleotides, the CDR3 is TGCGCCAGCAGCTTGGGGTCAGGGAGCACAGATACGCAGTATTTT. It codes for CASSLGSGSTDTQYF.

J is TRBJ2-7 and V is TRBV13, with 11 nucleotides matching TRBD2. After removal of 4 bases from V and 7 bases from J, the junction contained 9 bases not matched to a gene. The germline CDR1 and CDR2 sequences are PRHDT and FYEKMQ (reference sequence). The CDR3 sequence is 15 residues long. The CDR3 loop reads CASSSGSGGAGEQYF. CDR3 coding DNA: TGTGCCAGCAGCTCTGGTAGCGGGGGGGCTGGTGAGCAGTACTTC.

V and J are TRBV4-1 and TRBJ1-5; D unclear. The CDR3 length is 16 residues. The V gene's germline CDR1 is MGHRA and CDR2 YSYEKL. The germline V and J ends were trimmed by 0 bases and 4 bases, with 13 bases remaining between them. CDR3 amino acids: CASSQEERGFNQPQHF. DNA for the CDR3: TGCGCCAGCAGCCAAGAAGAGAGAGGCTTTAATCAGCCCCAGCATTTT.

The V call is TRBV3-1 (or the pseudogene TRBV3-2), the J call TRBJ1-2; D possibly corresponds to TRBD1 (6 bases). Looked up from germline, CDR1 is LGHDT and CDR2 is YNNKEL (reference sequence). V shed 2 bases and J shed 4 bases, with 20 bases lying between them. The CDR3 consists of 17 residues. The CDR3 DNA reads TGTGCCAGCAGCCAATACGAACAGGGCCGAGTGGGCTATGGCTACACCTTC. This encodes CASSQYEQGRVGYGYTF.

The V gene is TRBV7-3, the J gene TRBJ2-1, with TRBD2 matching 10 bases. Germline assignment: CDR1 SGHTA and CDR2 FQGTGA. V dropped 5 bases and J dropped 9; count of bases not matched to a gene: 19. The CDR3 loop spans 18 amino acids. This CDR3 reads CASSKSPQRGGLLGEQFF. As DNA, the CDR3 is TGTGCCAGCAGCAAAAGCCCCCAGCGGGGGGGCCTTTTGGGTGAGCAGTTCTTC. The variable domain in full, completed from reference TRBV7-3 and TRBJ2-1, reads GAGVSQTPSNKVTEKGKYVELRCDPISGHTALYWYRQSLGQGPEFLIYFQGTGAADDSGLPNDRFFAVRPEGSVSTLKIQRTERGDSAVYLCASSKSPQRGGLLGEQFFGPGTRLTVL.

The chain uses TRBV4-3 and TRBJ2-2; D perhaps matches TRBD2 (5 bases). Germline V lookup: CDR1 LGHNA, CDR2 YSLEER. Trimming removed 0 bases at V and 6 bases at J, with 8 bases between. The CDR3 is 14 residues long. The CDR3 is CASSQDVRAGELFF. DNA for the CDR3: TGCGCCAGCAGCCAAGATGTGAGGGCCGGGGAGCTGTTTTTT.

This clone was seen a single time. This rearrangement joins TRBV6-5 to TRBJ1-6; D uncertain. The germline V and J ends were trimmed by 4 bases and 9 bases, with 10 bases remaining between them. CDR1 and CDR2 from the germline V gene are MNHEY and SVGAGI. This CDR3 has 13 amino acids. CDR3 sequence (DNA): TGTGCCAGCAGTTCGCGGTCGAGTTCACCCCTCCACTTT. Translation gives CASSSRSSSPLHF.

CDR3 sequence reads: CASSEKYRGWVREAFF. The CDR3, as DNA: TGCGCCAGCAGTGAGAAATACAGGGGATGGGTTCGGGAAGCTTTCTTT. The chain couples TRBV10-1 to TRBJ1-1; 7 bases align to TRBD1. This CDR3 is built from 16 residues. With 2 bases clipped from V and 8 bases from J, the junction kept 14 bases outside the gene matches. The germline CDR1 and CDR2 sequences are WNHNN and SYGVQD (reference sequence).

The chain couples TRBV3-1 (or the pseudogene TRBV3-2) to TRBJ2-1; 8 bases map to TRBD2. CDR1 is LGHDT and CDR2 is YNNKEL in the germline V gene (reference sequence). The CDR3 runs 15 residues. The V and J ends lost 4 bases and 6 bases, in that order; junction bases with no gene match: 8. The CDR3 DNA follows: TGTGCCAGCAGCCTCGGAAGCGGGGGCCTCAATGAGCAGTTCTTC. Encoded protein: CASSLGSGGLNEQFF.

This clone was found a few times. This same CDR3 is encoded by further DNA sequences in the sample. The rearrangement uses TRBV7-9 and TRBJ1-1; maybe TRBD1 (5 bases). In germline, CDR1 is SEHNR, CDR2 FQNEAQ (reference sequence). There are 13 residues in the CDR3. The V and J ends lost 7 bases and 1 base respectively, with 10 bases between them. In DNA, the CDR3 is TGTGCCAGCATCGGAACAGGGAACACTGAAGCTTTCTTT. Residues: CASIGTGNTEAFF.

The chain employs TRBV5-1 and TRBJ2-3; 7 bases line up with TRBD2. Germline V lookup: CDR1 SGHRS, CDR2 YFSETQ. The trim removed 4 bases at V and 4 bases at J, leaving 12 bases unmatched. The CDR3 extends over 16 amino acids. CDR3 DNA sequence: TGCGCCAGCAGCAGCCCAAGGAGCGGGGCCCCAGATACGCAGTATTTT. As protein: CASSSPRSGAPDTQYF.

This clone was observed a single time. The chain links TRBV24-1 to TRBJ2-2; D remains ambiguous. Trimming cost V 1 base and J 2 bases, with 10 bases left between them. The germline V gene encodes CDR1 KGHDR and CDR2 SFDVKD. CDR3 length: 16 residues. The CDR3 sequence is CATSDFEGANTGELFF. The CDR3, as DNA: TGTGCCACCAGTGATTTCGAAGGAGCTAACACCGGGGAGCTGTTTTTT.

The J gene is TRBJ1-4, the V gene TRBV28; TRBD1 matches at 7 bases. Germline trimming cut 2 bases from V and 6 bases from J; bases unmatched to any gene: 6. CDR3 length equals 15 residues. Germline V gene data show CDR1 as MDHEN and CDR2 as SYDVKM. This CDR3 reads CASSLKGARDEKLFF. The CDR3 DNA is TGTGCCAGCAGTTTAAAGGGGGCAAGGGATGAAAAACTGTTTTTT.